The 29 T cell receptor beta chains presented below share a single source sample, sequenced in a study of cytomegalovirus exposure and HLA in healthy donors. With 60 Vbeta and 13 Jbeta primers, the PCR was carried out. Generated by immunoSEQ multiplex PCR, the TCRdb table keeps only in-frame clones and is missing some. This sample has fewer than 250,000 clones, with roughly 80% found just once. The sample was PBMCs. The receptors originated from a man between 25 and 39 years old in good health and CMV-seronegative.

A word on this clone: The sample carries other DNA sequences with the same CDR3. The chain recombines TRBV7-6 with TRBJ2-3; D might be TRBD2 (5 bases). CDR3 size: 13 residues. Per the germline V gene, CDR1 is SGHVS and CDR2 is FNYEAQ. The V gene lost 3 bases and the J gene lost 1 base, with 5 bases spanning the gap. This CDR3 reads CASSLGGTDTQYF. As DNA, the CDR3 is TGTGCCAGCAGCTTGGGAGGCACAGATACGCAGTATTTT.

V is TRBV2 and J is TRBJ1-2; D may be TRBD1 (5 bases). The germline V gene encodes CDR1 SNHLY and CDR2 FYNNEI. Trimming took off 9 bases at V and 0 bases at J, with 14 bases between the two ends. The CDR3 is 14 residues long. CDR3 loop: CASFLEQANYGYTF. DNA of the CDR3: TGTGCCAGTTTCTTGGAACAGGCTAACTATGGCTACACCTTC.

This chain links TRBV19 with TRBJ1-2; D is perhaps TRBD1 (6 bases). Trimming took 6 bases from V and 8 from J, leaving 22 bases between them. CDR1 is LNHDA, CDR2 SQIVND, per germline (reference sequence). The CDR3 contains 15 residues. The CDR3 DNA reads TGTGCCAGTAGCGCCGATAAACAGGGTTCGTGGGGCTACACCTTC. Encoded protein: CASSADKQGSWGYTF.

V gene TRBV11-2 combines with J gene TRBJ2-5, with a tentative D call TRBD1 (5 bases). V gave up 0 bases and J gave up 8 bases, with 10 bases separating them. The CDR3 is 13 amino acids. Germline loops: CDR1 SGHAT, CDR2 FQNNGV. CDR3 in DNA: TGTGCCAGCAGCTTAGAGGGGCCGAGAACCCAGTACTTC. This translates into CASSLEGPRTQYF.

This chain joins TRBV7-8 and TRBJ1-4; no firm D call. Between the trimmed V and J ends, which lost 3 bases and 10 bases, there was a span of 15 bases. The CDR3 runs to 14 residues. The germline CDR1 and CDR2 sequences are SGHVS and FQNEAQ. For the CDR3, the DNA is TGTGCCAGCAGCTTGGACGCTGGGAGAGGAAAACTGTTTTTT. Amino acids: CASSLDAGRGKLFF.

The table lists this clone with a few counts. The J gene is TRBJ1-5, the V gene TRBV19; D uncertain. Germline values: CDR1 LNHDA, CDR2 SQIVND (reference sequence). Trimming cost V 0 bases and J 0 bases, with 15 bases left between them. CDR3 length: 18 amino acids. DNA for the CDR3: TGTGCCAGTAGTATAGACCGACAAACCACATATAGCAATCAGCCCCAGCATTTT. It is translated as CASSIDRQTTYSNQPQHF.

The chain carries TRBV2 and TRBJ1-6; a weak D match, TRBD1 (6 bases). CDR1 SNHLY and CDR2 FYNNEI come from the germline V gene. The CDR3 runs to 14 residues. Trimming shortened V by 11 bases and J by 6 bases, and 17 bases separated the two germline ends. CDR3 coding DNA: TGTGCCGGACAACAGGGTTTGGGTAATTCACCCCTCCACTTT. Its protein is CAGQQGLGNSPLHF.

The rearrangement joins TRBV28 to TRBJ2-7; 9 nucleotides agree with TRBD2. CDR1 is MDHEN and CDR2 is SYDVKM in the germline V gene. The CDR3 has 16 amino acids. V shed 2 bases, J shed 3 bases, and the junction held 8 bases outside the gene matches. CDR3 region: CASSLPGTAGGYEQYF. For the CDR3, the DNA is TGTGCCAGCAGTTTACCCGGGACAGCGGGAGGCTACGAGCAGTACTTC. The entire variable domain, with the rest obtained from reference TRBV28 and TRBJ2-7, is as follows: DVKVTQSSRYLVKRTGEKVFLECVQDMDHENMFWYRQDPGLGLRLIYFSYDVKMKEKGDIPEGYSVSREKKERFSLILESASTNQTSMYLCASSLPGTAGGYEQYFGPGTRLTVT.

The genes are TRBV25-1 and TRBJ1-5; D call uncertain. Germline V gene sequence: CDR1 MGHDK, CDR2 SYGVNS. This CDR3 has 13 residues. The V end lost 4 bases, the J end lost 3 bases, and 7 bases lay between the germline ends. CDR3 loop: CASSVGPNQPQHF. In DNA, the CDR3 is TGTGCCAGCAGTGTGGGCCCCAATCAGCCCCAGCATTTT.

The rearrangement links TRBV5-6 to TRBJ1-2; D is unclear. V was trimmed by 5 bases and J by 5 bases, leaving 13 bases between them. Germline V CDR1 and CDR2: SGHDT, YYEEEE. CDR3 length: 13 residues. The CDR3 loop is CASSLGSGYGYTF. CDR3 sequence (DNA): TGTGCCAGCAGTCTTGGGAGTGGGTATGGCTACACCTTC.

This chain connects TRBV28 to TRBJ2-7, with 10 bases lining up with TRBD1. The germline V gene encodes CDR1 MDHEN and CDR2 SYDVKM. This CDR3 region has 17 residues. V lost 4 bases to trimming and J lost 6 bases; unmatched junction nucleotides: 15. CDR3 loop: CASSSGQGILRVPEQYF. CDR3 DNA sequence: TGTGCCAGCAGTTCGGGACAGGGGATCCTCCGAGTCCCCGAGCAGTACTTC.

In regard to this clone: Its ends do not fully match the called genes, so a read error is possible. The chain links TRBV7-8 to TRBJ2-6; a possible D gene is TRBD1 (7 bases). The CDR3 covers 18 residues. Germline CDR1 is SGHVS and CDR2 is FQNEAQ. CDR3 in amino acids: CASSWTRGASSGASVLTF. The CDR3 DNA sequence: TGTGCCAGCAGCTGGACCAGGGGGGCCAGCTCTGGGGCCAGCGTCCTGACTTTC.

This chain joins TRBV9 and TRBJ2-7; tentatively, D is TRBD2 (7 bases). Between the trimmed V and J ends, which lost 0 bases and 7 bases, there was a span of 17 bases. Looked up from germline, CDR1 is SGDLS and CDR2 is YYNGEE. The CDR3 runs to 15 residues. This chain's CDR3 is CASSVEALQGGEQYF. DNA for the CDR3: TGTGCCAGCAGCGTAGAAGCCCTACAGGGAGGGGAGCAGTACTTC.

This clone was seen just once. V and J are TRBV9 and TRBJ1-3; no clear D gene. This CDR3 comprises 16 residues. The ends were cut back, 3 bases at V and 4 bases at J, with 17 bases in the middle. The germline gives CDR1 SGDLS, CDR2 YYNGEE. CDR3 sequence reads: CASSADLGLGGNTIYF. CDR3 coding DNA: TGTGCCAGCAGCGCCGATCTTGGACTGGGAGGAAACACCATATATTTT.

This clone was counted only a few times. This chain links TRBV9 with TRBJ1-2, with D perhaps matching TRBD1 (6 bases). Germline CDR1 reads SGDLS; CDR2 reads YYNGEE. V lost 3 bases, J lost 5 bases, and 11 bases lay in between. The CDR3 spans 13 residues. The CDR3 here is CASSATGKYGYTF. The DNA for the CDR3 is TGTGCCAGCAGCGCCACAGGGAAATATGGCTACACCTTC.

Comment on this clone: At one of its ends the junction is not consistent with the germline gene, which may arise from a read error. The gene calls are TRBV7-7 and TRBJ2-1; 8 bases match TRBD2. Germline V gene lookup returns CDR1 SSHAT and CDR2 FNYEAQ (reference sequence). This CDR3 region has 13 residues. The CDR3 coding sequence is TGTGCTAGCAGCTTGGGTACTAGCGGCGAGCAGTTCTTC. This codes for CASSLGTSGEQFF.

This clone was counted a single time. J is TRBJ2-7 and V is TRBV23-1; 7 bases are a match to TRBD1. TRBV23-1 is reported as an ORF; its role is uncertain. CDR3 length: 14 residues. V trimming: 1 base; J trimming: 5 bases; junction bases outside the gene matches: 5. This chain's CDR3 is CASSQFGQDHEQYF. CDR3 sequence (DNA): TGCGCCAGCAGTCAATTCGGACAGGATCACGAGCAGTACTTC.

The V and J genes are TRBV10-2 and TRBJ2-3, with 7 bases aligning to TRBD1. The germline V gene has CDR1 WSHSY and CDR2 SAAADI. Trimming removed 8 bases from V and 2 bases from J; junction bases left unmatched: 7. This CDR3 region has 14 residues. The CDR3 loop is CASGTEFITDTQYF. DNA for the CDR3: TGCGCCAGCGGGACAGAATTTATCACAGATACGCAGTATTTT.

Remarks on this clone: Sequence at one end of the junction differs from germline and may be a read error. This CDR3 is also generated by other DNA sequences in the sample. V and J are TRBV14 and TRBJ2-6; D perhaps matches TRBD2 (6 bases). The CDR3 totals 13 residues. From germline, CDR1 is SGHDN and CDR2 FVKESK. Here the CDR3 DNA reads TGTGCCAGCAGTAAAGGAGGGGCCAGCGTCCTGACTTTC. Its protein is CASSKGGASVLTF.

This clone was recorded only once. The identical CDR3 is also encoded by other nucleotide sequences in the sample. CDR3 protein: CASSLQGLNEKLFF. The CDR3 DNA sequence: TGTGCCAGCAGTTTACAGGGGCTCAATGAAAAACTGTTTTTT. V usage is TRBV6-1 and J usage is TRBJ1-4; 7 bases agree with TRBD1. The trim removed 5 bases at V and 5 bases at J, leaving 5 bases unmatched. Germline CDR1 is MNHNS and CDR2 is SASEGT. The CDR3 has 14 amino acids.

This rearrangement joins TRBV28 to TRBJ2-3, with 7 bases lining up with TRBD2. The CDR3 has 15 amino acids. Trimming removed 6 bases from V and 0 bases from J; junction bases left unmatched: 6. Germline assignment: CDR1 MDHEN and CDR2 SYDVKM. The CDR3 coding sequence is TGTGCCAGCAGCTCCCTAGCGGCTAGCACAGATACGCAGTATTTT. Translating it yields CASSSLAASTDTQYF.

The rearrangement joins TRBV6-5 to TRBJ2-3; TRBD1 might be the D (5 bases). Trimming left V 10 bases short and J 4 bases short, with 12 bases between. CDR1 MNHEY and CDR2 SVGAGI come from the germline V gene. This CDR3 region has 12 residues. For the CDR3, the DNA is TGTGCCACCCAAGCAGGGCCAGATACGCAGTATTTT. This codes for CATQAGPDTQYF.

Written as DNA, the CDR3 is TGTGCCAGCAGTCCTATCTATCTAGCGGGGTCTCAACAGTCCGGGGAGCTGTTTTTT. Translated: CASSPIYLAGSQQSGELFF. This rearrangement joins TRBV27 to TRBJ2-2, with TRBD2 matching 9 bases. The CDR3 has 19 residues. The junction had 19 bases not matched to a gene; V was cut back by 5 bases and J by 6 bases. In germline, CDR1 is MNHEY, CDR2 SMNVEV (reference sequence).

The V and J genes are TRBV27 and TRBJ1-3; perhaps TRBD1 as D (6 bases). Germline CDR1 MNHEY, CDR2 SMNVEV (reference sequence). The CDR3 has 16 residues. Trimming removed 6 bases at V and 1 base at J, with 16 bases between. The CDR3 loop is CASSSMTGGSGNTIYF. CDR3 DNA sequence: TGTGCCAGCAGCTCTATGACAGGAGGTTCTGGAAACACCATATATTTT.

The chain is built from TRBV13 and TRBJ1-2, with D perhaps TRBD1 (5 bases). V gave up 0 bases and J gave up 0 bases, with 8 bases separating them. Germline V gives CDR1 PRHDT, CDR2 FYEKMQ (reference sequence). The CDR3 extends over 15 amino acids. The CDR3 DNA reads as TGTGCCAGCAGCTTAGGCCAGACAGCTAACTATGGCTACACCTTC. It yields the protein CASSLGQTANYGYTF.

This chain joins TRBV4-1 and TRBJ2-5, with D possibly being TRBD2 (6 bases). Germline CDR1 is MGHRA and CDR2 is YSYEKL. V lost 1 base to trimming and J lost 4 bases, with 16 bases between them. CDR3 length equals 16 residues. CDR3 loop: CASSQASAGLAETQYF. Written as DNA, the CDR3 is TGCGCCAGCAGCCAAGCTTCTGCGGGATTAGCAGAGACCCAGTACTTC.

V usage is TRBV28 and J usage is TRBJ2-2; no definite D call. V was clipped by 6 bases and J by 7 bases, with 9 bases between them. CDR1 MDHEN and CDR2 SYDVKM come from the germline V gene. This CDR3 is built from 12 residues. CDR3 bases: TGTGCCAGCAGATCCGTTAACGGGGAGCTGTTTTTT. The encoded protein is CASRSVNGELFF.

The chain employs TRBV18 and TRBJ1-1; 12 nucleotides match TRBD1. Trimming cost V 3 bases and J 12 bases; bases outside gene matches: 8. From germline, CDR1 is KGHSH and CDR2 LQKENI. The CDR3 loop spans 14 amino acids. CDR3: CASSPAGTGGETFF. The CDR3 region has the DNA TGTGCCAGCTCACCTGCCGGGACAGGGGGCGAAACTTTCTTT. Full variable domain (missing parts from reference TRBV18 and TRBJ1-1): NAGVMQNPRHLVRRRGQEARLRCSPMKGHSHVYWYRQLPEEGLKFMVYLQKENIIDESGMPKERFSAEFPKEGPSILRIQQVVRGDSAAYFCASSPAGTGGETFFGQGTRLTVV.

The chain uses TRBV18 and TRBJ2-7, with 10 bases matching TRBD1. V gave up 2 bases and J gave up 5 bases; unmatched junction bases: 15. CDR3 length: 18 amino acids. The germline gives CDR1 KGHSH, CDR2 LQKENI. CDR3 loop: CASSPIGVFRTGGDEQYF. Here the CDR3 DNA reads TGTGCCAGCTCACCAATCGGAGTTTTTAGGACAGGGGGAGACGAGCAGTACTTC. Supplemented by reference TRBV18 and TRBJ2-7, the full variable domain reads NAGVMQNPRHLVRRRGQEARLRCSPMKGHSHVYWYRQLPEEGLKFMVYLQKENIIDESGMPKERFSAEFPKEGPSILRIQQVVRGDSAAYFCASSPIGVFRTGGDEQYFGPGTRLTVT.